One and the same sample provided the 32 T cell receptor beta chains below, sequenced in a study of T cell responses to AZD1222 COVID-19 vaccine. Using immunoSEQ multiplex PCR, the repertoire was profiled, and TCRdb retains in-frame clones only, with some absent. The sample gives almost 80,000 clones, around 90% of which show up once; roughly a quarter is in the top ten. Source: peripheral blood, taken on day 0 of AZD1222 vaccination. The origin of the receptors is an adult in good health.

The chain recombines TRBV19 with TRBJ2-1; maybe TRBD1 (6 bases). CDR3 length equals 14 residues. The V gene's germline CDR1 is LNHDA and CDR2 SQIVND (reference sequence). Trimming left V 8 bases short and J 0 bases short, with 11 bases between. The CDR3 DNA reads TGTGCCAGTTCTGTCAGGGGCTCCTACAATGAGCAGTTCTTC. Protein product: CASSVRGSYNEQFF.

The chain uses TRBV30 and TRBJ2-2; D is unclear. There are 14 residues in the CDR3. From germline, CDR1 is GTSNPN and CDR2 SVGIG (reference sequence). V was pared by 1 base and J by 7 bases, with 13 bases between. The CDR3 nucleotides are TGTGCCTGGAGTGCGGCCTCTGAGGTCGGGGAGCTGTTTTTT. This sequence encodes CAWSAASEVGELFF.

The chain uses TRBV19 and TRBJ1-2; TRBD1 agrees at 8 bases. Germline V gene lookup returns CDR1 LNHDA and CDR2 SQIVND (reference sequence). The CDR3 length is 15 residues. Unmatched junction bases numbered 11, after V lost 8 bases and J lost 3 bases. CDR3 DNA sequence: TGTGCCAGTGGGGACAGGATAGTAGGGGACTATGGCTACACCTTC. Translation gives CASGDRIVGDYGYTF.

The chain combines TRBV6-2 or TRBV6-3 with TRBJ1-2; D not certain. V was trimmed by 2 bases and J by 2 bases, leaving 18 bases between them. The CDR3 runs 17 residues. Per the germline V gene, CDR1 is MNHEY and CDR2 is SVGEGT. The CDR3 coding sequence is TGTGCCAGCAGTTACCCCCAACGTCGGGATACCAACTATGGCTACACCTTC. Translated, it gives CASSYPQRRDTNYGYTF.

The rearrangement joins TRBV19 to TRBJ2-3, with D possibly called TRBD1 or TRBD2 (5 bases each). V was cut by 7 bases and J by 1 base, with 9 bases left in between. Germline CDR1 and CDR2: LNHDA and SQIVND (reference sequence). The CDR3 covers 13 residues. CDR3: CASTGTGTDTQYF. In DNA form, the CDR3 reads TGTGCCAGTACCGGGACGGGCACAGATACGCAGTATTTT.

This clone was found once. The chain employs TRBV19 and TRBJ1-4; D not certain. The CDR3 spans 11 residues. Germline V gene data show CDR1 as LNHDA and CDR2 as SQIVND (reference sequence). The chain's CDR3 is CAEAGSEKLFF. The CDR3 nucleotides read TGTGCTGAGGCGGGGAGTGAAAAACTGTTTTTT.

The chain links TRBV11-2 to TRBJ2-7; tentative D call: TRBD2 (6 bases). The CDR3 totals 14 residues. V was clipped by 4 bases and J by 3 bases, with 13 bases between them. CDR1 is SGHAT and CDR2 is FQNNGV in the germline V gene. The CDR3: CASSWGRRGYEQYF. The CDR3 nucleotides are TGTGCCAGCAGCTGGGGCCGGAGGGGCTACGAGCAGTACTTC.

The chain recombines TRBV2 with TRBJ2-7, with D possibly being TRBD2 (7 bases). This CDR3 has 15 residues. Germline V CDR1 and CDR2: SNHLY, FYNNEI. Trimming shortened V by 10 bases and J by 2 bases, and 21 bases separated the two germline ends. This CDR3 is CATSGGAQRAYEQYF. The CDR3 region has the DNA TGTGCCACCTCTGGGGGGGCGCAGAGGGCCTACGAGCAGTACTTC.

The chain combines TRBV4-1 with TRBJ2-2, with 7 bases fitting TRBD2. V lost 0 bases, J lost 0 bases, and 7 bases stayed unmatched. Germline loops: CDR1 MGHRA, CDR2 YSYEKL. The CDR3 has 18 amino acids. The CDR3 nucleotides read TGCGCCAGCAGCCAAGACTCGACTAGCCGAACGAACACCGGGGAGCTGTTTTTT. It codes for CASSQDSTSRTNTGELFF.

The chain couples TRBV19 to TRBJ1-4; TRBD1 might be the D (6 bases). CDR3 length: 15 amino acids. Trimming cost V 7 bases and J 4 bases, with 16 bases left between them. CDR1 and CDR2 (germline): LNHDA, SQIVND (reference sequence). CDR3 protein: CASKMGGMNNEKLFF. For the CDR3, the DNA is TGTGCCAGTAAAATGGGGGGCATGAATAATGAAAAACTGTTTTTT.

The CDR3 reads CASRGVENTIYF. CDR3 coding DNA: TGTGCCAGTAGGGGTGTGGAAAACACCATATATTTT. The chain recombines TRBV19 with TRBJ1-3; D gene ambiguous. The CDR3 extends over 12 amino acids. In germline, CDR1 is LNHDA, CDR2 SQIVND (reference sequence). Trimming pared 6 bases from V and 6 bases from J, leaving 9 bases between.

The CDR3 DNA reads TGTGCCAGCAGCCCCGGGGGACAGGGAAATGAAAAACTGTTTTTT. Its translation is CASSPGGQGNEKLFF. The genes are TRBV5-4 and TRBJ1-4, with TRBD1 matching 9 bases. CDR1 and CDR2 from the germline V gene are SGHNT and YYREEE (reference sequence). CDR3 length: 15 residues. V was pared by 4 bases and J by 5 bases, with 6 bases of the junction left unmatched.

V and J are TRBV12-3 or TRBV12-4 and TRBJ1-2, with unresolved D. Trimming removed 1 base at V and 1 base at J, with 4 bases between. The CDR3 consists of 13 residues. The CDR3 region is CASSLGFNYGYTF. The CDR3 DNA is TGTGCCAGCAGTTTAGGGTTTAACTATGGCTACACCTTC.

The chain employs TRBV9 and TRBJ2-5; possibly TRBD2 for D (5 bases). V shed 0 bases and J shed 4 bases, with 16 bases lying between them. The CDR3 has 16 amino acids. Germline CDR1 SGDLS, CDR2 YYNGEE. The CDR3 reads CASSVDPGGSSETQYF. CDR3 nucleotides: TGTGCCAGCAGCGTAGATCCAGGAGGATCCTCAGAGACCCAGTACTTC. Full variable domain (outside the CDR3, taken from reference TRBV9 and TRBJ2-5): DSGVTQTPKHLITATGQRVTLRCSPRSGDLSVYWYQQSLDQGLQFLIQYYNGEERAKGNILERFSAQQFPDLHSELNLSSLELGDSALYFCASSVDPGGSSETQYFGPGTRLLVL.

This chain joins TRBV9 and TRBJ2-2; 8 bases are a match to TRBD1. The germline gives CDR1 SGDLS, CDR2 YYNGEE. V trimming: 6 bases; J trimming: 0 bases; junction bases outside the gene matches: 13. This CDR3 region has 18 residues. The CDR3 region has the DNA TGTGCCAGCACCCTGAGAGGGACAGGTCCGGCGAACACCGGGGAGCTGTTTTTT. Protein: CASTLRGTGPANTGELFF.

The sample holds a few counts of this clone. The CDR3 sequence: CASSPRQAYEQYF. The CDR3 DNA is TGTGCCAGCAGCCCAAGACAGGCCTACGAGCAGTACTTC. This chain links TRBV7-9 with TRBJ2-7, with D maybe TRBD1 (6 bases). Germline V gives CDR1 SEHNR, CDR2 FQNEAQ (reference sequence). The CDR3 extends over 13 amino acids. V was trimmed by 5 bases and J by 2 bases, leaving 10 bases between them.

The chain carries TRBV10-3 and TRBJ1-6, with unresolved D. The germline V gene encodes CDR1 ENHRY and CDR2 SYGVKD. The ends were cut back, 0 bases at V and 5 bases at J, with 14 bases in the middle. CDR3 size: 17 residues. The DNA for the CDR3 is TGTGCCATCAGTGAGTCCGACGCGGCCCTTAATAATTCACCCCTCCACTTT. This sequence encodes CAISESDAALNNSPLHF.

This rearrangement joins TRBV10-3 to TRBJ1-1; the D is unclear. Germline V gives CDR1 ENHRY, CDR2 SYGVKD. There are 14 residues in the CDR3. V was shortened by 3 bases and J by 4 bases, with 12 bases between the two germline ends. The CDR3 nucleotides are TGTGCCATCAGTGATGAAGGCCGGACCACTGAAGCTTTCTTT. Translated: CAISDEGRTTEAFF.

This chain connects TRBV7-3 to TRBJ1-1; D not certain. Per germline, CDR1 SGHTA and CDR2 FQGTGA. Trimming left V 5 bases short and J 0 bases short, with 7 bases between. The CDR3 extends over 13 amino acids. CDR3 coding DNA: TGTGCCAGCAGCGCCCACTTGAACACTGAAGCTTTCTTT. This codes for CASSAHLNTEAFF.

This rearrangement joins TRBV19 to TRBJ1-6; TRBD1 aligns across 10 bases. Germline CDR1 LNHDA, CDR2 SQIVND (reference sequence). The CDR3 is 16 residues long. With V trimmed by 5 bases and J by 10 bases, 11 bases remained unmatched. The CDR3 protein is CASSLRGQGLESPLHF. The CDR3 DNA reads as TGTGCCAGTAGTCTACGGGGACAGGGGTTGGAATCACCCCTCCACTTT.

The chain is built from TRBV18 and TRBJ1-1, with TRBD1 matching 9 bases. The germline gives CDR1 KGHSH, CDR2 LQKENI. V shed 2 bases and J 7 bases; nucleotides not matched to a gene: 2. This CDR3 has 13 residues. The CDR3 DNA is TGTGCCAGCTCACCAGGGACAGGGATTGAAGCTTTCTTT. The encoded protein is CASSPGTGIEAFF.

This clone turned up a few times. The chain carries TRBV7-7 and TRBJ2-7; possibly TRBD1 or TRBD2 for D (6 bases each). Trimming pared 5 bases from V and 3 bases from J, leaving 14 bases between. CDR3 length: 14 residues. The V gene's germline CDR1 is SSHAT and CDR2 FNYEAQ (reference sequence). CDR3 sequence: CASSPLQGGYEQYF. DNA of the CDR3: TGTGCCAGCAGCCCCCTACAGGGAGGCTACGAGCAGTACTTC.

J is TRBJ2-5 and V is TRBV7-7, with D unclear. The CDR3 has 13 amino acids. The germline V and J ends were trimmed by 0 bases and 4 bases, with 6 bases remaining between them. Germline values: CDR1 SSHAT, CDR2 FNYEAQ (reference sequence). CDR3 loop: CASSLALGETQYF. The DNA for the CDR3 is TGTGCCAGCAGCTTAGCTTTAGGAGAGACCCAGTACTTC.

This sequence joins TRBV15 and TRBJ1-5; D not resolved. Germline-derived CDR1 and CDR2 are LNHNV and YYDKDF (reference sequence). V was shortened by 5 bases and J by 4 bases, with 6 bases between the two germline ends. The CDR3 contains 12 residues. The CDR3 here is CATSHRNQPQHF. CDR3 DNA: TGTGCCACCAGCCATCGGAATCAGCCCCAGCATTTT.

The V call is TRBV21-1, the J call TRBJ1-4. TRBV21-1 is deemed a pseudogene. This CDR3 is 16 amino acids long. The CDR3 here is CASSKEKDLGKEKLFF. DNA for the CDR3: TGTGCCAGCAGCAAAGAAAAGGATCTTGGGAAGGAAAAACTGTTTTTT.

CDR3 coding DNA: TGTGCCATCAGTGAGTCTCAAGGAAAGGGAGAAGGAGAAAAACTGTTTTTT. Residues: CAISESQGKGEGEKLFF. The V gene is TRBV10-3, the J gene TRBJ1-4; D ambiguous. The CDR3 has 17 amino acids. The V end lost 0 bases, the J end lost 8 bases, and 19 bases lay between the germline ends. Germline V lookup: CDR1 ENHRY, CDR2 SYGVKD.

Regarding this clone: The identical CDR3 is also encoded by other nucleotide sequences in the sample. The chain recombines TRBV5-1 with TRBJ2-7; the D is unclear. CDR1 and CDR2 from the germline V gene are SGHRS and YFSETQ. V lost 4 bases and J 6 bases, leaving 11 bases between the germline ends. This CDR3 is 12 amino acids long. CDR3 protein: CASSPLLGEQYF. For the CDR3, the DNA is TGCGCCAGCAGCCCCCTCTTGGGCGAGCAGTACTTC.

This chain links TRBV6-2 or TRBV6-3 with TRBJ1-5; no clear D gene. The V end was cut by 0 bases, the J end by 5 bases, with 11 bases between. CDR3 length: 15 amino acids. CDR1 is MNHEY, CDR2 SVGEGT, per germline. CDR3 sequence: CASSYSVFSDQPQHF. For the CDR3, the DNA is TGTGCCAGCAGTTACTCAGTTTTTAGTGATCAGCCCCAGCATTTT.

The chain couples TRBV28 to TRBJ1-6; D gene uncertain. This CDR3 has 14 amino acids. The V gene lost 6 bases and the J gene lost 8 bases, with 14 bases spanning the gap. The germline V gene has CDR1 MDHEN and CDR2 SYDVKM. The CDR3 DNA sequence: TGTGCCAGCAGCACTCCAAAAAAAGATTCACCCCTCCACTTT. Its translation: CASSTPKKDSPLHF.

The V and J genes are TRBV28 and TRBJ2-7; tentatively, D is TRBD1 (6 bases). V lost 7 bases, J lost 1 base, and 11 bases lay in between. CDR3 length: 13 residues. In germline, CDR1 is MDHEN, CDR2 SYDVKM. CDR3 bases: TGTGCCAGCAAAATTGGACAGTCCTACGAGCAGTACTTC. The encoded protein is CASKIGQSYEQYF.

The V and J genes are TRBV12-1 and TRBJ2-6. TRBV12-1 is designated a pseudogene. The CDR3 is made up of 15 amino acids. The CDR3 loop reads CASSFHASGANVLTF. CDR3 coding DNA: TGTGCCAGCAGCTTTCACGCCTCTGGGGCCAACGTCCTGACTTTC.

This clone came up a few times. The chain links TRBV19 to TRBJ1-5; D perhaps matches TRBD1 (5 bases). The CDR3 spans 13 residues. V was pared by 4 bases and J by 5 bases, with 9 bases between. Germline V gene lookup returns CDR1 LNHDA and CDR2 SQIVND (reference sequence). CDR3 in amino acids: CASSKTVDQPQHF. The CDR3 DNA follows: TGTGCCAGTAGTAAGACAGTAGATCAGCCCCAGCATTTT.